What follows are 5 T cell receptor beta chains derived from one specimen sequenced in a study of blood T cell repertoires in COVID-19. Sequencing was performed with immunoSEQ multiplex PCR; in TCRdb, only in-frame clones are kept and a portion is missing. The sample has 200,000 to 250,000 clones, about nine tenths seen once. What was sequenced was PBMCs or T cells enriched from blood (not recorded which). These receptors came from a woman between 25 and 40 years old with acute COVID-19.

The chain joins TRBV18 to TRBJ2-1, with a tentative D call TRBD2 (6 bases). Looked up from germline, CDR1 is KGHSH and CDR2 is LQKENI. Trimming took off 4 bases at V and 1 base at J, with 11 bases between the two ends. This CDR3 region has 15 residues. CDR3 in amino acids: CASSRDSGSYNEQFF. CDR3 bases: TGTGCCAGCTCACGGGATAGCGGATCCTACAATGAGCAGTTCTTC.

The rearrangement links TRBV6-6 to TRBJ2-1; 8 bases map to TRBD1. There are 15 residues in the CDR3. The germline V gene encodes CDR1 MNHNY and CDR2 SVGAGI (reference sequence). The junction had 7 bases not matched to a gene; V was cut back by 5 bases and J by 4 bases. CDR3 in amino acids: CASSLQGQVYNEQFF. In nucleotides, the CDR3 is TGTGCCAGCAGTCTTCAGGGACAGGTTTACAATGAGCAGTTCTTC.

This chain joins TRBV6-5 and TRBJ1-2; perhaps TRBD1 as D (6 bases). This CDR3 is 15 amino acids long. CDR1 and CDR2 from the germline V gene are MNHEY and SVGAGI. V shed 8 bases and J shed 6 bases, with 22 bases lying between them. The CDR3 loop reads CASRPRGGFGDGYTF. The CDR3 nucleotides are TGTGCCAGCCGCCCTCGGGGGGGCTTTGGGGATGGCTACACCTTC.

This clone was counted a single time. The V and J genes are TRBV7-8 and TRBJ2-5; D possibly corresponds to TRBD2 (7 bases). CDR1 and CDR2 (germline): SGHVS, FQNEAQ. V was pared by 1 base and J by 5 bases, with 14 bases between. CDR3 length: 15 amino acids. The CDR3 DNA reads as TGTGCCAGCAGCTTAGTCCCAGGGAGGGGGGAGACCCAGTACTTC. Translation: CASSLVPGRGETQYF.

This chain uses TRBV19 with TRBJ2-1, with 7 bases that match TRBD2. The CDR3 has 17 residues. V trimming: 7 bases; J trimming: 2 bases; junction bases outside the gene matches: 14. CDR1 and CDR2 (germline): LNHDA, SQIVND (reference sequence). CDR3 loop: CASKDLKAGTAYNEQFF. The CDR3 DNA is TGTGCCAGTAAAGACTTGAAAGCGGGGACCGCCTACAATGAGCAGTTCTTC.